These 11 T cell receptor beta chains were all obtained from the same sample, sequenced in a study of vaccination effects on CD4 cells after COVID-19. TCRdb keeps only in-frame clones here, not all; method: immunoSEQ multiplex PCR. The sample records some 40,000 clones, about two thirds being singletons. Their antigens remain unidentified. CD4+ T cells specific for antigen were expanded with viral peptide pools by the ViraFEST assay before sequencing. Cells that had been cultured for roughly 9 days were the source of isolated CD4+ T cells. Their SARS-CoV-2 infection, verified by PCR, occurred between March and December 2020. Specimen: CD4+ T cells from PBMCs cultured with a peptide pool, collected before COVID-19 vaccination. The source is a human donor who had a prior SARS-CoV-2 infection.

The chain joins TRBV5-4 to TRBJ1-1; D not certain. With 0 bases removed from V and 4 bases from J, the gap between germline ends came to 7 bases. From germline, CDR1 is SGHNT and CDR2 YYREEE (reference sequence). This CDR3 has 13 amino acids. The CDR3 DNA follows: TGTGCCAGCAGCTTGGGTGGCAGCACTGAAGCTTTCTTT. Translating gives CASSLGGSTEAFF.

The table lists this clone with a few counts. J is TRBJ2-7 and V is TRBV20-1, with 7 bases that match TRBD1. Trimming at V came to 3 bases and at J to 4 bases, leaving 9 bases not matched to a gene. Germline CDR1 DFQATT, CDR2 SNEGSKA (reference sequence). This CDR3 is 14 amino acids long. CDR3 region: CSASIRTGTYEQYF. The DNA of the CDR3 is TGCAGTGCTAGTATTCGGACAGGTACATACGAGCAGTACTTC.

The rearrangement joins TRBV12-3 or TRBV12-4 to TRBJ2-5; perhaps D is TRBD1 or TRBD2 (5 bases each). The CDR3 length is 13 residues. Deletions cut 6 bases from V and 4 bases from J, with 12 bases between. CDR3 nucleotides: TGTGCCAGCAGCTTGAGGGACCGAGAGACCCAGTACTTC. This encodes CASSLRDRETQYF.

The rearrangement links TRBV28 to TRBJ1-1; unclear D gene. The germline gives CDR1 MDHEN, CDR2 SYDVKM. V gave up 7 bases and J gave up 5 bases, with 11 bases separating them. This CDR3 has 12 residues. This chain's CDR3 is CASTPGGTEAFF. CDR3 DNA: TGTGCCAGCACCCCCGGTGGAACTGAAGCTTTCTTT.

The table lists this clone with a few counts. The V call is TRBV10-3, the J call TRBJ2-1; D may correspond to TRBD1 or TRBD2 (6 bases each). The CDR3 is 15 residues long. Germline V gene sequence: CDR1 ENHRY, CDR2 SYGVKD. Trimming shortened V by 11 bases and J by 0 bases, and 17 bases separated the two germline ends. The CDR3 region is CAAKGEASSYNEQFF. The CDR3 DNA follows: TGTGCCGCCAAGGGGGAGGCTAGCTCCTACAATGAGCAGTTCTTC.

This rearrangement joins TRBV5-1 to TRBJ1-1, with 7 bases identical to TRBD1. The CDR3 sequence is 14 residues long. The germline V gene encodes CDR1 SGHRS and CDR2 YFSETQ. V was pared by 5 bases and J by 11 bases, with 15 bases of the junction left unmatched. The CDR3 here is CASRRMITGDWAFF. In DNA form, the CDR3 reads TGCGCCAGCAGAAGAATGATCACAGGGGATTGGGCTTTCTTT. Full variable domain (rest looked up from reference TRBV5-1 and TRBJ1-1): KAGVTQTPRYLIKTRGQQVTLSCSPISGHRSVSWYQQTPGQGLQFLFEYFSETQRNKGNFPGRFSGRQFSNSRSEMNVSTLELGDSALYLCASRRMITGDWAFFGQGTRLTVV.

The CDR3 region has the DNA TGTGCCTGGAGCGCAGGATTTAACGAGCAGTACTTC. It encodes CAWSAGFNEQYF. The J gene is TRBJ2-7, the V gene TRBV30; D not resolved. Germline assignment: CDR1 GTSNPN and CDR2 SVGIG (reference sequence). The CDR3 is 12 residues long. V was clipped by 3 bases and J by 5 bases, with 11 bases between them.

The gene calls are TRBV25-1 and TRBJ2-1; tentatively, D is TRBD2 (6 bases). Germline assignment: CDR1 MGHDK and CDR2 SYGVNS. The CDR3 length is 15 residues. With 0 bases removed from V and 14 bases from J, the gap between germline ends came to 20 bases. The DNA of the CDR3 is TGTGCCAGCAGTGAATACACTCGGGCAGGGACTCCCGAGTTCTTC. This encodes CASSEYTRAGTPEFF.

V usage is TRBV5-5 and J usage is TRBJ1-3, with unresolved D. V was clipped by 0 bases and J by 3 bases, with 13 bases between them. The CDR3 covers 16 residues. Germline CDR1 is SGHKS and CDR2 is YYEKEE (reference sequence). In DNA form, the CDR3 reads TGTGCCAGCAGCTTGGTCCGGTTGGCGCGTGGAAACACCATATATTTT. Its translation is CASSLVRLARGNTIYF.

The chain combines TRBV9 with TRBJ1-2; D not certain. V shed 0 bases and J shed 4 bases, with 7 bases lying between them. The CDR3 is 13 amino acids. Germline V gene data show CDR1 as SGDLS and CDR2 as YYNGEE. The chain's CDR3 is CASSVAHAYGYTF. As DNA, the CDR3 is TGTGCCAGCAGCGTAGCGCACGCCTATGGCTACACCTTC.

The rearrangement uses TRBV30 and TRBJ1-5, with TRBD1 matching 7 bases. The V gene end was trimmed by 4 bases and the J gene end by 6 bases; junction bases not matched to a gene: 6. CDR1 and CDR2 (germline): GTSNPN, SVGIG (reference sequence). This CDR3 spans 13 amino acids. CDR3 nucleotide sequence: TGTGCCTGGAATCAACAGGGGAGTCAGCCCCAGCATTTT. It yields the protein CAWNQQGSQPQHF.